Listed here are 8 T cell receptor beta chains from one sample, sequenced in a study of radiotherapy plus CTLA-4 blockade in lung cancer. Data came from immunoSEQ multiplex PCR; TCRdb stores just in-frame clones and leaves some out. Here the sample spans 86,000 or so clones, over 70% being singletons. The sample here was peripheral blood, taken from a patient treated with radiotherapy plus ipilimumab. The receptors were gathered from a human donor with non-small cell lung cancer who had a partial response to radiotherapy plus ipilimumab. Some clones in this sample may be carry-over from other donors' samples.

The CDR3 loop is CASSLAHEAFF. As DNA, the CDR3 is TGTGCCAGCAGCTTAGCCCATGAAGCTTTCTTT. The chain uses TRBV7-9 and TRBJ1-1; no clear D gene. Germline assignment: CDR1 SEHNR and CDR2 FQNEAQ (reference sequence). The CDR3 consists of 11 residues. The germline V and J ends were trimmed by 0 bases and 7 bases, with 3 bases remaining between them.

The chain's CDR3 is CASTRGGRGYGYTF. The CDR3 DNA reads TGTGCCAGCACCCGGGGGGGGAGGGGCTATGGCTACACCTTC. The chain recombines TRBV6-5 with TRBJ1-2; perhaps TRBD1 as D (5 bases). The ends were cut back, 7 bases at V and 4 bases at J, with 16 bases in the middle. The CDR3 covers 14 residues. Germline values: CDR1 MNHEY, CDR2 SVGAGI.

The chain uses TRBV19 and TRBJ2-7, with D possibly matching TRBD2 (6 bases). In germline, CDR1 is LNHDA, CDR2 SQIVND (reference sequence). Trimming removed 6 bases at V and 2 bases at J, with 17 bases between. There are 15 residues in the CDR3. The CDR3 sequence is CASSQTVRLAYEQYF. The CDR3, as DNA: TGTGCCAGTAGCCAAACCGTTAGACTAGCCTACGAGCAGTACTTC. Full variable domain (missing parts from reference TRBV19 and TRBJ2-7): DGGITQSPKYLFRKEGQNVTLSCEQNLNHDAMYWYRQDPGQGLRLIYYSQIVNDFQKGDIAEGYSVSREKKESFPLTVTSAQKNPTAFYLCASSQTVRLAYEQYFGPGTRLTVT.

The CDR3 sequence: CASKQAWEGGYEQYF. CDR3 nucleotide sequence: TGTGCCAGCAAACAAGCGTGGGAGGGGGGCTACGAGCAGTACTTC. J is TRBJ2-7 and V is TRBV27, with D possibly matching TRBD2 (7 bases). The germline CDR1 and CDR2 sequences are MNHEY and SMNVEV (reference sequence). Between the trimmed V and J ends, which lost 7 bases and 3 bases, there was a span of 19 bases. The CDR3 consists of 15 residues.

The CDR3 spells CASSISGGLSYEQYF. The CDR3 DNA is TGTGCCAGTAGTATAAGCGGGGGCCTGTCCTACGAGCAGTACTTC. This rearrangement joins TRBV19 to TRBJ2-7; 8 positions match TRBD2. The length of the CDR3 is 15 residues. V shed 2 bases and J 1 base; nucleotides not matched to a gene: 4. Germline CDR1 is LNHDA and CDR2 is SQIVND (reference sequence).

The chain is built from TRBV10-1 and TRBJ2-7; D call uncertain. Germline V gene data show CDR1 as WNHNN and CDR2 as SYGVQD (reference sequence). The CDR3 contains 13 residues. Trimming took 4 bases from V and 4 from J, leaving 11 bases between them. This chain's CDR3 is CASSASGRYEQYF. For the CDR3, the DNA is TGCGCCAGCAGTGCCTCAGGTAGATACGAGCAGTACTTC.

A single count supports this clone. The chain links TRBV6-6 to TRBJ2-7, with D possibly being TRBD1 (5 bases). This CDR3 is built from 14 residues. Germline loops: CDR1 MNHNY, CDR2 SVGAGI (reference sequence). V gave up 7 bases and J gave up 6 bases, with 19 bases separating them. CDR3 protein: CASNSRAGQGEQYF. The CDR3 bases are TGTGCCAGCAATAGTCGAGCCGGGCAGGGCGAGCAGTACTTC.

There are a few counts of this clone. This rearrangement joins TRBV7-8 to TRBJ1-2; 9 bases are a match to TRBD1. This CDR3 comprises 14 residues. Trimming at V came to 3 bases and at J to 2 bases, leaving 1 base not matched to a gene. Germline V gene data show CDR1 as SGHVS and CDR2 as FQNEAQ. CDR3 in amino acids: CASSLGTGNYGYTF. CDR3 DNA sequence: TGTGCCAGCAGCTTGGGGACAGGGAACTATGGCTACACCTTC. The complete variable domain, with remaining parts taken from reference TRBV7-8 and TRBJ1-2, reads GAGVSQSPRYKVAKRGQDVALRCDPISGHVSLFWYQQALGQGPEFLTYFQNEAQLDKSGLPSDRFFAERPEGSVSTLKIQRTQQEDSAVYLCASSLGTGNYGYTFGSGTRLTVV.